This TCR beta chain was documented in a study of cytomegalovirus exposure and HLA in healthy donors (dated by TCRdb to 2016 to 2017). With respect to the entire study: An earlier analysis of a few hundred of the donors reported under 300 Gb of sequence data and 117 million unique TCR beta sequences obtained from some 170 million T cells. An early release covering roughly 580 HLA-typed donors comprised approximately 300 gigabases of sequencing data and around 80 million unique TCR sequences. The genetic ancestry cluster associated with self-reported Caucasian donors included 81% of the 398 genotyped donors. The study aimed to test whether signatures of past pathogen exposure could be identified by cataloging public T cell receptors. The T cell repertoires of around 670 subjects were profiled by immunosequencing and related to cytomegalovirus serostatus. In addition to the first cohort of 500 to 850 subjects, a separate validation cohort of 120 different subjects was used. To predict cytomegalovirus infection status, the study brought together high-throughput TCR immunosequencing, statistical association of individual TCRs with disease status, and machine learning. To study patterns of TCR occurrence, a later analysis re-analyzed previously published TCR beta repertoires from 600 to 750 donors and added high-resolution HLA genotyping. Rather than using new phenotypic data, the later analysis identified candidate immune exposures from TCR beta sequences and from how often those sequences occurred across donors. To decide whether each TCR beta V gene segment behaved as functional or pseudogenic, an earlier analysis of 587 of the donors relied on high-throughput TCR beta sequencing. Donor age, sex, ethnicity and CMV serostatus were compiled alongside the repertoire data. Genome-wide SNP genotypes for about 60% of the 666 donors were used in a later genetic analysis, which treated that subset as a discovery cohort. Every discovery cohort repertoire had been produced on one sequencing platform. HLA typing included class I and class II loci at four-digit resolution. Typing coverage differed by locus: A, B, C, DRB1 and DQB1 were typed in roughly 620-640 donors, DQA1 in 500 to 550, DPA1 in 600 to 610, and DPB1 in 400 to 490. Four to six DR-DQ haplotypes were handled as single units for association and clustering, since linkage in the cohort was strong. Across some 400 genotyped donors of the cohort, an average of about 250,000 unique TCR beta nucleotide sequences per donor were sequenced, and about a sixth of those sequences were non-productive. Findings and caveats that apply to the study as a whole: Most TCR sequences were seen in very few donors, while some public TCRs were found in many individuals. Some IMGT-functional V segments, including TRBV6-2 and TRBV6-3, could not be told apart with the 87-base-pair reads, so those segments were excluded. A later genetic analysis associated a missense DCLRE1C variant with V-gene and J-gene trimming of TCR beta chains, and an independent cohort replicated the association. The earlier analysis of some 540 of the donors excluded some 15 rarely observed V segments, including chromosome 9 orphons, because counts were too low. When HLA alleles, especially DR and DQ, strongly co-occurred, attributing TCR associations to individual alleles was difficult. A further reported finding was that TCR beta sequences accurately predicted the HLA-A and HLA-B alleles for most subjects in the first cohort. According to the authors, the approach could potentially be generalized to other disease states and immunological phenotypes. Because HLA typing was missing for some donors at each locus, association tests included only the typed subset. In a later analysis, HLA-associated TCR beta chains showed more clonal expansion and lower generation probabilities than non-associated chains that were equally common. Several of the top co-occurrence clusters appeared to be linked to parvovirus B19, influenza, CMV and Epstein-Barr virus, according to a later analysis. In the study, around 160 TCR beta chains were listed as associated with cytomegalovirus. In an earlier analysis of approximately 590 of the donors, most TCR beta V segments appeared in productive rearrangements about 87% or about 30% of the time, broadly matching IMGT annotations. Roughly uniform sequencing depth across donors was assumed in presence/absence analyses, although this assumption may not hold. The only immune exposure information available for the cohort was CMV serostatus. A later analysis found that most CMV-associated TCR beta chains appeared HLA-restricted, with HLA associations seemingly driven largely by CMV exposure. In vitro tests confirmed that a few of the cytomegalovirus-associated TCR beta chains recognize cytomegalovirus antigens. Correlated functional status among segregating V segments might be attributable to linkage disequilibrium, but an unknown experimental factor could not be ruled out. The classifier was reported to diagnose cytomegalovirus status with high specificity and sensitivity in both the original cohort and the validation cohort. According to a later analysis, TCR association rates differed among HLA loci, with DRB1 alleles showing the most associated TCRs and HLA-C alleles showing the fewest. A cluster of highly shared sequence variants was judged likely to represent a technical artifact of the sequencing pipeline. Only TCR beta chains were sequenced in this cohort, and the absence of alpha or paired-chain data limited detectable features. According to a later genetic analysis, donors in an Asian-associated ancestry cluster had fewer N-insertions in productive TCRs than the approximately 630-donor mean. In a later analysis, around 15,000 TCR beta sequences were associated with specific HLA alleles at a false discovery rate of 0.05.

Including the terminal cysteine and phenylalanine, the CDR3 comprises 14 residues. This entry keeps only the CDR3 DNA: 42 bases, framed from base 1. The germline V end is reduced by 5 bases and the J end by 3 bases; junction bases left unmatched: 6. CDR1 and CDR2 are read off the germline V gene as SGHTA and FQGNSA. The cohort consisted of 670 or so healthy bone marrow donors. At the time of sampling, every cohort member was nominally healthy, though immune exposures that went unrecorded were likely present. The donor tested CMV seronegative and was one of the 352 seronegative cohort members. Every donor gave a peripheral blood sample, and the peripheral blood mononuclear cells from that sample were used for TCR beta sequencing. Genomic DNA extraction from the blood cell samples was performed with the Qiagen DNeasy Blood Extraction Kit. The library was prepared using the immunoSEQ multiplex PCR assay. The multiplex PCR relied on a mix of 60 forward primers for TCR Vbeta segments and 13 reverse primers for TCR Jbeta segments. The CDR3 region of rearranged TCR beta genes was amplified from genomic DNA by a multiplex PCR assay. On the Illumina HiSeq System, the amplified TCR beta libraries were sequenced as 87-base-pair reads. As for how the authors treated the data: In a later analysis, roughly 80 million unique TCR beta chains were counted across the 690 or so repertoires, and approximately 9.9 million of these chains were shared by at least two donors. To remove PCR and sequencing errors, raw reads were error-corrected and collapsed into unique sequences using a nearest-neighbor algorithm that merged closely related sequences. To assign V, D and J gene segments, CDR3 sequences were aligned to IMGT reference sequences. For a sequence to be retained, a match of at least six nucleotides to both a V gene segment and a J gene segment was required. Rearrangements were classified as productive when the CDR3 lacked stop codons and remained in frame with V and J, and all other rearrangements were classified as non-productive. CDR3 was defined by IMGT convention, running from the second conserved V-encoded cysteine to the conserved J-encoded phenylalanine. In an earlier analysis of 587 of the donors, sequences lacking an unambiguous match to a single V gene segment were excluded. In an earlier analysis of a few hundred of the donors, V segments were called functional above 56.7% productive rearrangements and were called segregating when the between-donor standard deviation exceeded 5%. To diagnose cytomegalovirus status from the catalog of TCR beta chain sequences, a statistical classification framework was built. V and J gene assignment, in a later analysis, came from comparing TCR nucleotide sequences with IMGT/GENE-DB human TR gene sequences. Using the TCRdist pipeline, a later analysis assigned CDR3 sequences along with most-parsimonious VDJ recombination scenarios. In a later analysis, each TCR beta chain was defined by its CDR3 amino acid sequence together with its V-gene family, and reads without a unique V-gene family were excluded. In a later analysis, 450 to 600 highly shared, low-generation-probability nucleotide sequences were removed to address suspected cross-contamination and a sequencing artifact. A later analysis calculated a clonal expansion index for each public chain from normalized within-repertoire ranks of inferred template counts. In a later analysis, generation probabilities were computed with a VDJ recombination model fitted to out-of-frame rearrangements, and the resulting probabilities were checked against IGoR. In a later analysis, TCR-TCR, TCR-HLA and TCR-CMV co-occurrence was scored with hypergeometric tests, and a repertoire-size bias correction was applied to TCR pairs. In a later analysis, false discovery rates were estimated by permuting HLA or CMV assignments 20 times. In a later analysis, co-occurring TCRs were grouped with DBSCAN, and TCRdist sequence similarity was added when clustering was performed within HLA-allele-positive subsets. Repertoires with fewer than 30,000 or more than 120,000 public chains, plus five repertoires with anomalous nucleotide sharing, were excluded from co-occurrence clustering. Not all clones reach the TCRdb copy of this immuneACCESS table, which keeps in-frame sequences only. Checked studies attribute under half of the gap to unresolved V genes and leave the rest unexplained. V and J calls and clone size are as listed in that table; D and trimming were resolved from the DNA. This sample is represented by some 100,000 clones; roughly 88% of them were singletons. The ten largest clones capture 0.9% to 1.5% of the sample.

A note on this clone: Its binding antigen is unknown. There are no base qualities to consult, and no much larger clone falls within one base.

The specimen sequenced was PBMCs. Recombination connected TRBV7-2 to TRBJ2-7; 8 central nucleotides agree with TRBD2. The sequence derives from a woman between 18 and 29 years old in good health and CMV-seronegative. The sequenced DNA is TGTGCCAGCAGCGTGACTAGCGAGGACTACGAGCAGTACTTC. The resulting protein is CASSVTSEDYEQYF.